The 16 T cell receptor beta chains below were found in one sample sequenced in a study of T cells in localized non-small cell lung cancer. Clones were sequenced by immunoSEQ multiplex PCR, and TCRdb holds only the in-frame ones, with some missing. Among 20,000 to 25,000 clones listed, approximately 86% were seen once. Sequenced here: PBMCs, sampled before any cancer treatment. These receptor sequences come from a man aged 40 to 70 with stage II squamous cell lung carcinoma.

The V call is TRBV27, the J call TRBJ2-1, with a weak D call TRBD1 (5 bases). The CDR3 covers 15 residues. Trimming cost V 3 bases and J 5 bases, with 14 bases left between them. Germline loops: CDR1 MNHEY, CDR2 SMNVEV (reference sequence). The CDR3 nucleotides read TGTGCCAGCAGTTTCTCAGGGTTCCTCCACAATGAGCAGTTCTTC. Residues: CASSFSGFLHNEQFF.

This rearrangement joins TRBV18 to TRBJ2-7, with TRBD2 matching 8 bases. The CDR3 runs to 16 residues. In germline, CDR1 is KGHSH, CDR2 LQKENI. The junction had 6 bases not matched to a gene; V was cut back by 2 bases and J by 0 bases. Here the CDR3 DNA reads TGTGCCAGCTCACCAGGCCTAGCGGGTACCTCCTACGAGCAGTACTTC. Translated, it gives CASSPGLAGTSYEQYF.

The J gene is TRBJ2-1, the V gene TRBV5-1; 14 bases are shared with TRBD2. Germline CDR1 is SGHRS and CDR2 is YFSETQ. With 4 bases clipped from V and 7 bases from J, the junction kept 4 bases outside the gene matches. The CDR3 is 15 residues long. CDR3 sequence (DNA): TGCGCCAGCAGCGTCGGGACTAGCGGGGGAAATGAGCAGTTCTTC. Protein: CASSVGTSGGNEQFF.

This clone came up a few times. This chain joins TRBV28 and TRBJ1-2; D is unresolved. The ends were cut back, 5 bases at V and 8 bases at J, with 18 bases in the middle. The germline gives CDR1 MDHEN, CDR2 SYDVKM. This CDR3 region has 14 residues. The CDR3 loop reads CASSRGLGVEGYTF. The CDR3, as DNA: TGTGCCAGCAGTAGAGGTCTCGGGGTGGAAGGCTACACCTTC.

This rearrangement joins TRBV28 to TRBJ2-7; 8 bases are a match to TRBD1. V trimming: 5 bases; J trimming: 1 base; junction bases outside the gene matches: 7. The CDR3 runs 15 residues. Looked up from germline, CDR1 is MDHEN and CDR2 is SYDVKM. CDR3 loop: CASSPQGAWSYEQYF. CDR3 DNA sequence: TGTGCCAGCAGTCCTCAGGGGGCCTGGTCCTACGAGCAGTACTTC.

V is TRBV7-2 and J is TRBJ1-1; D is unresolved. Trimming stripped 5 bases from V and 0 bases from J, with 7 bases between. Germline CDR1 is SGHTA and CDR2 is FQGNSA. The CDR3 is made up of 13 amino acids. CDR3 sequence (DNA): TGTGCCAGCAGCCCTTACCTGAACACTGAAGCTTTCTTT. Encoded protein: CASSPYLNTEAFF.

The chain combines TRBV2 with TRBJ2-3, with TRBD2 matching 8 bases. Germline loops: CDR1 SNHLY, CDR2 FYNNEI. J lost 3 bases, V lost 10 bases, and 9 bases had no gene match. This CDR3 has 14 residues. CDR3: CAILGREKTDTQYF. CDR3 coding DNA: TGTGCCATTCTCGGGAGGGAAAAGACAGATACGCAGTATTTT.

The chain combines TRBV5-1 with TRBJ2-3, with D perhaps matching TRBD2 (5 bases). This CDR3 comprises 13 residues. V dropped 7 bases and J dropped 0 bases, with 9 bases sitting between them. Germline CDR1 and CDR2: SGHRS and YFSETQ. The CDR3 loop is CASRRGSTDTQYF. In DNA form, the CDR3 reads TGCGCCAGCCGCAGAGGGAGCACAGATACGCAGTATTTT.

This clone was observed a few times. The rearrangement joins TRBV6-4 to TRBJ1-6; weak D call: TRBD1 (5 bases). The CDR3 length is 14 residues. Trimming took 6 bases from V and 6 from J, leaving 12 bases between them. CDR1 and CDR2 (germline): MRHNA, SNTAGT. CDR3 sequence: CASSRDRGNSPLHF. CDR3 in DNA: TGTGCCAGCAGCCGGGACCGGGGTAATTCACCCCTCCACTTT.

With regard to this clone: Mismatch with germline at one junction end may stem from a read error. The CDR3 loop is CASSFLPGTSSHNEQFF. As DNA, the CDR3 is TGTGCCAGCAGCTTTCTTCCCGGGACTAGCTCCCACAATGAGCAGTTCTTC. The V call is TRBV7-2, the J call TRBJ2-1; 9 bases agree with TRBD2. The CDR3 has 17 residues. Germline V gives CDR1 SGHTA, CDR2 FQGNSA.

The chain couples TRBV5-1 to TRBJ1-2, with TRBD1 identical over 9 bases. CDR3 size: 16 residues. V lost 1 base and J lost 4; bases outside the gene matches: 8. Germline-derived CDR1 and CDR2 are SGHRS and YFSETQ. The CDR3 bases are TGCGCCAGCAGCTTGACAGGGGGCGCAGAAACCTATGGCTACACCTTC. Protein: CASSLTGGAETYGYTF.

The J gene is TRBJ2-3, the V gene TRBV7-9, with D perhaps matching TRBD2 (6 bases). V was clipped by 4 bases and J by 1 base, with 6 bases between them. The germline V gene has CDR1 SEHNR and CDR2 FQNEAQ (reference sequence). The CDR3 consists of 13 residues. The CDR3 protein is CASSWGGTDTQYF. In DNA, the CDR3 is TGTGCCAGCAGCTGGGGGGGCACAGATACGCAGTATTTT.

The V call is TRBV7-8, the J call TRBJ2-2; perhaps TRBD1 as D (6 bases). Trimming removed 1 base from V and 4 bases from J, with 13 bases in between. The CDR3 consists of 16 residues. Germline values: CDR1 SGHVS, CDR2 FQNEAQ. CDR3 coding DNA: TGTGCCAGCAGCTTAGTTCAGGGGCAGAGCACCGGGGAGCTGTTTTTT. This codes for CASSLVQGQSTGELFF. The full variable domain, in which reference TRBV7-8 and TRBJ2-2 provide the parts outside the CDR3, is GAGVSQSPRYKVAKRGQDVALRCDPISGHVSLFWYQQALGQGPEFLTYFQNEAQLDKSGLPSDRFFAERPEGSVSTLKIQRTQQEDSAVYLCASSLVQGQSTGELFFGEGSRLTVL.

V usage is TRBV18 and J usage is TRBJ1-4, with D perhaps matching TRBD1 (5 bases). V was cut by 6 bases and J by 0 bases, with 5 bases left in between. Germline lookup yields CDR1 KGHSH and CDR2 LQKENI. The CDR3 totals 13 residues. The CDR3 loop is CASSTATNEKLFF. The CDR3 DNA is TGTGCCAGCTCGACAGCAACTAATGAAAAACTGTTTTTT.

J is TRBJ2-2 and V is TRBV9; 10 nucleotides match TRBD2. CDR1 SGDLS and CDR2 YYNGEE come from the germline V gene. This CDR3 is 15 amino acids long. V shed 2 bases, J shed 5 bases, and the junction held 3 bases outside the gene matches. The CDR3 region is CASSVETSGTGELFF. The CDR3 DNA reads TGTGCCAGCAGCGTTGAGACTAGCGGGACCGGGGAGCTGTTTTTT.

This clone has more than one count but fewer than ten. The chain has TRBV28 and TRBJ2-7; TRBD1 aligns across 7 bases. The V segment lost 6 bases and the J segment 4 bases; nucleotides outside the gene matches: 6. Germline V gene data show CDR1 as MDHEN and CDR2 as SYDVKM. This CDR3 region has 13 residues. CDR3 nucleotide sequence: TGTGCCAGCAGAAGGGGACAGCCTTACGAGCAGTACTTC. It encodes CASRRGQPYEQYF.